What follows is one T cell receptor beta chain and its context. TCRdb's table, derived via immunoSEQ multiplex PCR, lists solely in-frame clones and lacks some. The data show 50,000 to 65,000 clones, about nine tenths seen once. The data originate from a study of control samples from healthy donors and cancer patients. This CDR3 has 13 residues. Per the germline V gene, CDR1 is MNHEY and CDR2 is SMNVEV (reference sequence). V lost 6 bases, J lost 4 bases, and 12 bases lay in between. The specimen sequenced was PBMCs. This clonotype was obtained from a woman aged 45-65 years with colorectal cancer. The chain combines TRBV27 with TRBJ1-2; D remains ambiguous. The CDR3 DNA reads TGTGCCAGCAGGGAAAGCAACTTCTATGGCTACACCTTC. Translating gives CASRESNFYGYTF.